This T cell receptor beta chain was found in a study of T cells in Graves' hyperthyroidism and ophthalmopathy. CDR3 size: 16 residues. V trimming: 2 bases; J trimming: 3 bases; junction bases outside the gene matches: 7. CDR1 is KGHSH, CDR2 LQKENI, per germline. Amplification of TCR beta CDR3 regions was performed using RNA transcripts as template. A set of HTBI primers served as the primers for a first-round RT-PCR of the TCR CDR3. MiXCR, run by TCRdb on the multiplex PCR reads, gives a single entry per CDR3 protein. The data show some 460,000 distinct CDR3 sequences, with 15% to 18% seen just once and 13% to 15% held by the top ten. The definition of stable Graves' hyperthyroidism was no ophthalmopathy progression within 18 months. Among the patients, aged 18 to 65, hyperthyroidism was newly diagnosed and had lasted under 2 months. The study excluded patients with uncontrolled infection, other autoimmune disease, pregnancy or lactation.

The sequence was collected from a woman between 18 and 29 years old with Graves' hyperthyroidism. This chain links TRBV18 with TRBJ1-2, with TRBD1 identical over 9 bases. The specimen was blood. The CDR3 nucleotides are TGTGCCAGCTCACCAGCTGACAGGGGGTTGGACTATGGCTACACCTTC. Translation: CASSPADRGLDYGYTF.